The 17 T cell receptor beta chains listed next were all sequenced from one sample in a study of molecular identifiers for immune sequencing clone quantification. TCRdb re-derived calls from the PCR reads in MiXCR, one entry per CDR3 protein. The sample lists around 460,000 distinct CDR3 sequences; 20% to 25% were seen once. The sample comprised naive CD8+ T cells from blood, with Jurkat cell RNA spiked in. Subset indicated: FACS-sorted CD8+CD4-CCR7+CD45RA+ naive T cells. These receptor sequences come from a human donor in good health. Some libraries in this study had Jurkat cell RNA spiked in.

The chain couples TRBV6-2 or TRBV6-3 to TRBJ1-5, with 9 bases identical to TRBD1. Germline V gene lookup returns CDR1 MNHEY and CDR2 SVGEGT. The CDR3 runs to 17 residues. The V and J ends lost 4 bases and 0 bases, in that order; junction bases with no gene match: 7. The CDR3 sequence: CASSSGQGPYSNQPQHF. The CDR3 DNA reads TGTGCCAGCAGTTCGGGACAGGGACCTTATAGCAATCAGCCCCAGCATTTT.

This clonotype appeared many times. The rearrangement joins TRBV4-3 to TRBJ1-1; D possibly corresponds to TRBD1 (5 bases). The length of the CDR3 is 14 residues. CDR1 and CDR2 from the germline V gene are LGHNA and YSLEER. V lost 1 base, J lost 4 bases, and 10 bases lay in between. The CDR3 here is CASSQVAGGTEAFF. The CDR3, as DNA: TGCGCCAGCAGCCAAGTCGCCGGGGGCACTGAAGCTTTCTTT.

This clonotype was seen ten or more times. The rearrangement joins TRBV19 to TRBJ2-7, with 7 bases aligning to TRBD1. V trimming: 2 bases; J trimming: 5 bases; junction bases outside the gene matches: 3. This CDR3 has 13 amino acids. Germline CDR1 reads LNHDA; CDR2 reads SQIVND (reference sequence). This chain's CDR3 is CASSIQGVDEQYF. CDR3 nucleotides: TGTGCCAGTAGTATACAGGGGGTGGACGAGCAGTACTTC.

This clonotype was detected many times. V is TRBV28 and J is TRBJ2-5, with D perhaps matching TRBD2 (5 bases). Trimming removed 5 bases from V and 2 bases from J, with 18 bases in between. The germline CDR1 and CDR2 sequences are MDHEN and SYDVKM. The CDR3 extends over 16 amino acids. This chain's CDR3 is CASSIAGPGRQETQYF. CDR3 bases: TGTGCCAGCAGTATAGCCGGGCCGGGAAGACAAGAGACCCAGTACTTC.

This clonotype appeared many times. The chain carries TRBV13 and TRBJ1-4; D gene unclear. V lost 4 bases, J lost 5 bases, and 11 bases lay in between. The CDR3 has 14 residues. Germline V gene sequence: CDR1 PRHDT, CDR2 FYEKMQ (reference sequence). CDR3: CASSSAEKNEKLFF. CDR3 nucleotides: TGTGCCAGCAGCTCCGCAGAAAAGAATGAAAAACTGTTTTTT. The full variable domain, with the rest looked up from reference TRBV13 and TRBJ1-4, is AAGVIQSPRHLIKEKRETATLKCYPIPRHDTVYWYQQGPGQDPQFLISFYEKMQSDKGSIPDRFSAQQFSDYHSELNMSSLELGDSALYFCASSSAEKNEKLFFGSGTQLSVL.

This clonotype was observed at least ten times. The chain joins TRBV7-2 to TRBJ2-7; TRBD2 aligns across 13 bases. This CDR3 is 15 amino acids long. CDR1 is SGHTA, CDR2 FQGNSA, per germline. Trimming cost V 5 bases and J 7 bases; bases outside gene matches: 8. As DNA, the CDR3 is TGTGCCAGCAGCCGCCCAACTAGCGGGAGGGCGGAGCAGTACTTC. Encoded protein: CASSRPTSGRAEQYF.

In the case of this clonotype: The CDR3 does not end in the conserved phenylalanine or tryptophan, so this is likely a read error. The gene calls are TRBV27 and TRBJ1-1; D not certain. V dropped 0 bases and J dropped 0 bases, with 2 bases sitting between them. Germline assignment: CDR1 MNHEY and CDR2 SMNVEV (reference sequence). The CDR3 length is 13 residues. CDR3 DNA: TGTGCCAGCAGTTTATCGATGAACACTGAAGCTTTCCTT. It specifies CASSLSMNTEAFL.

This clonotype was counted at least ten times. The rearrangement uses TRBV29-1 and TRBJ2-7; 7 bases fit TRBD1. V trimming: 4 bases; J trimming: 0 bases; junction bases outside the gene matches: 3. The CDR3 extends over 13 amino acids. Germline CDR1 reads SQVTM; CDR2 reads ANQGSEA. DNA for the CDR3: TGCAGCGTTGCGACAGGGAACTCCTACGAGCAGTACTTC. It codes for CSVATGNSYEQYF.

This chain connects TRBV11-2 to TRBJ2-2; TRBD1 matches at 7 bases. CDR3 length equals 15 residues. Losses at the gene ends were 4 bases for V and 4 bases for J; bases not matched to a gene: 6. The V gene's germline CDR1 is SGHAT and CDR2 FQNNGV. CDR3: CASSSGTAFTGELFF. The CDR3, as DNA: TGTGCCAGCAGCTCTGGGACAGCGTTCACCGGGGAGCTGTTTTTT.

CDR3 nucleotide sequence: TGTGCCAGCAGTTGGGTGGGCACTCGGGCAGAGACCCAGTACTTC. The encoded protein is CASSWVGTRAETQYF. The chain employs TRBV6-5 and TRBJ2-5; no definite D call. This CDR3 has 15 amino acids. CDR1 is MNHEY and CDR2 is SVGAGI in the germline V gene. With 4 bases removed from V and 4 bases from J, the gap between germline ends came to 16 bases.

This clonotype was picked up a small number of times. DNA of the CDR3: TGTGCCAGCAGCCCAGGGTTCGGGACAGGGGAATCTGGGGCCAACGTCCTGACTTTC. Protein sequence: CASSPGFGTGESGANVLTF. V gene TRBV9 combines with J gene TRBJ2-6; 10 nucleotides line up with TRBD1. The CDR3 runs to 19 residues. Trimming cost V 4 bases and J 1 base; bases outside gene matches: 11. CDR1 SGDLS and CDR2 YYNGEE come from the germline V gene.

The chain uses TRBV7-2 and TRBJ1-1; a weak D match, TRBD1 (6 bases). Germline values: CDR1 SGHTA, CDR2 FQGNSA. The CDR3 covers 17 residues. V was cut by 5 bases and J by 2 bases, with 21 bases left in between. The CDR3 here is CASSQRPSWTANTEAFF. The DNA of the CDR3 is TGTGCCAGCAGCCAAAGGCCCTCTTGGACAGCTAACACTGAAGCTTTCTTT.

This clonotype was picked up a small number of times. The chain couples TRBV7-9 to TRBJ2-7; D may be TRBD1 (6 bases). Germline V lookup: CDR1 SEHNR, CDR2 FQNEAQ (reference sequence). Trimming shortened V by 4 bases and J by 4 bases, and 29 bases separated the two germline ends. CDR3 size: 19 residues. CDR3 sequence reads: CASSSPEITTGLTVYEQYF. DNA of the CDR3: TGTGCCAGCAGCTCCCCTGAGATTACGACAGGCTTGACGGTGTACGAGCAGTACTTC.

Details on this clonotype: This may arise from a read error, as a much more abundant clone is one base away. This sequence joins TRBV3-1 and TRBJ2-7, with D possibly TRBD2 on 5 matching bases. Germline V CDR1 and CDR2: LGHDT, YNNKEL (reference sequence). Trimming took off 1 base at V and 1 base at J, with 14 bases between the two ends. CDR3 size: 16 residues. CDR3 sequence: CASSQGVIALSYEQYF. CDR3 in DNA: TGTGCCAGCAGCCAAGGAGTAATAGCGCTGTCCTACGAGCAGTACTTC.

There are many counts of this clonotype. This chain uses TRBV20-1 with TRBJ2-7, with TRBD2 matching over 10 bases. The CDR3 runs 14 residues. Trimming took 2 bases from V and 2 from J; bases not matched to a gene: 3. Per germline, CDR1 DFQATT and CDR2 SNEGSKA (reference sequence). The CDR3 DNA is TGCAGTGCTAGAAATCTAGCGGGAGCCTACGAGCAGTACTTC. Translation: CSARNLAGAYEQYF.

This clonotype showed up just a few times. CDR3 DNA sequence: TGCGCCAGCAGCCAAGCCGGGACAGCTAATCAGCCCCAGCATTTT. Its translation is CASSQAGTANQPQHF. The chain is built from TRBV4-1 and TRBJ1-5, with 7 bases lining up with TRBD1. Germline CDR1 MGHRA, CDR2 YSYEKL. The trim removed 1 base at V and 4 bases at J, leaving 4 bases unmatched. The CDR3 is made up of 15 amino acids.

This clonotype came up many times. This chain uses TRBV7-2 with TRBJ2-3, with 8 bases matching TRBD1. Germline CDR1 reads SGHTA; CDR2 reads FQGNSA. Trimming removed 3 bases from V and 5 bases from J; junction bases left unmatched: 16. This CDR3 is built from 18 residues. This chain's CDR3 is CASSFLIAADRDVDTQYF. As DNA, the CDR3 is TGTGCCAGCAGCTTCCTGATAGCAGCGGACAGGGATGTAGATACGCAGTATTTT.